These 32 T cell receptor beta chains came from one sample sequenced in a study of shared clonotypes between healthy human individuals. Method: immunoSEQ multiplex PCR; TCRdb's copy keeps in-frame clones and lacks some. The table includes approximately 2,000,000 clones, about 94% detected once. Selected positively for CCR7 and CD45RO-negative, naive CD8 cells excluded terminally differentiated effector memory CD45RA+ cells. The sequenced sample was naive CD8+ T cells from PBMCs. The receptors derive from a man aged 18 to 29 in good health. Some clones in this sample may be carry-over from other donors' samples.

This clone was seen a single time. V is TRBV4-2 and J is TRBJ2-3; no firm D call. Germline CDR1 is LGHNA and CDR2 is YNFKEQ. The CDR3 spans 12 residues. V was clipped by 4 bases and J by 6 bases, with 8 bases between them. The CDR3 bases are TGTGCCAGCAGCCCGTCCCGGGATACGCAGTATTTT. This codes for CASSPSRDTQYF.

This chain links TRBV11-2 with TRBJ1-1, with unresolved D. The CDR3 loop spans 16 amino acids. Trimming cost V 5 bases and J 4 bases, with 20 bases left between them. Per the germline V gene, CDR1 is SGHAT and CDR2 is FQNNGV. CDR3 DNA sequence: TGTGCCAGCAGCCCCGGACGGCCCAACTACGGCACTGAAGCTTTCTTT. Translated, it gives CASSPGRPNYGTEAFF.

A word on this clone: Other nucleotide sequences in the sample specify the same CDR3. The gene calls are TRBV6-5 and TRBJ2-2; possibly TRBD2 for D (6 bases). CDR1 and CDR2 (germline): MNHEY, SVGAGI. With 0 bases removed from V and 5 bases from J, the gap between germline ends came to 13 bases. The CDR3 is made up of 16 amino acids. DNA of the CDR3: TGTGCCAGCAGTTACTCCACTGGGGAGGTGACCGGGGAGCTGTTTTTT. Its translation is CASSYSTGEVTGELFF.

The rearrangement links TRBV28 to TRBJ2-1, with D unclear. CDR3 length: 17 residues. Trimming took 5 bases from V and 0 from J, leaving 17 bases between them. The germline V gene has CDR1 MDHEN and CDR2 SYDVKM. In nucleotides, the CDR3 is TGTGCCAGCAGTCTCATTAGCCCAGGTGTCTCCTACAATGAGCAGTTCTTC. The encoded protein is CASSLISPGVSYNEQFF.

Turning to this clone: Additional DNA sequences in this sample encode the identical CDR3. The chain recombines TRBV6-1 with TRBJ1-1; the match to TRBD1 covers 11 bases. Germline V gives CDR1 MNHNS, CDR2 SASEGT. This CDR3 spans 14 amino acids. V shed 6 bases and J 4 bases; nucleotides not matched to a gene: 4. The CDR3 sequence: CASRSGTGGTEAFF. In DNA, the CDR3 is TGTGCCAGCAGGAGTGGGACAGGGGGCACTGAAGCTTTCTTT.

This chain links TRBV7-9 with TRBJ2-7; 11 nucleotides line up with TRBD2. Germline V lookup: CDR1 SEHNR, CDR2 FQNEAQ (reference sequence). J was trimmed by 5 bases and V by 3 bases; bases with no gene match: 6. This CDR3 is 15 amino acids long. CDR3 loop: CASSLGTSGSNEQYF. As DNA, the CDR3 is TGTGCCAGCAGCTTGGGAACTAGCGGGAGTAACGAGCAGTACTTC.

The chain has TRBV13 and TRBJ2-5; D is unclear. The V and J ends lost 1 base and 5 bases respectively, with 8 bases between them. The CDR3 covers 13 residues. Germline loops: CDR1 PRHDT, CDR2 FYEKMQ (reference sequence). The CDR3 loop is CASSLERLETQYF. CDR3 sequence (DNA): TGTGCCAGCAGCTTAGAACGTCTCGAGACCCAGTACTTC.

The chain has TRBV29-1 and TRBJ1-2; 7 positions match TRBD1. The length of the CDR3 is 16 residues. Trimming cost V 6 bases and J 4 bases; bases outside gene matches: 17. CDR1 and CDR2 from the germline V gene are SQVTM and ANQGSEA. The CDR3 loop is CSVKPPTGVWGYGYTF. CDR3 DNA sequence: TGCAGCGTCAAGCCCCCCACAGGGGTATGGGGCTATGGCTACACCTTC.

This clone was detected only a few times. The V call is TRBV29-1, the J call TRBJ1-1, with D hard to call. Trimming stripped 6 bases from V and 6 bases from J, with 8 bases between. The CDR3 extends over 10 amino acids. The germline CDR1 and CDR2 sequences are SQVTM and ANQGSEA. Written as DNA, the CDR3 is TGCAGCGTCTATATAGCTGAAGCTTTCTTT. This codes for CSVYIAEAFF.

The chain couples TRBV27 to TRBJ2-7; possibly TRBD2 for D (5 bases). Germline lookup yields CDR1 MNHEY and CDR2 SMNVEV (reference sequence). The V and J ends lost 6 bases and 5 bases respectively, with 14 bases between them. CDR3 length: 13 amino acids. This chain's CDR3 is CASRRDDAHEQYF. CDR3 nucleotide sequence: TGTGCCAGCAGGAGGGATGATGCCCACGAGCAGTACTTC.

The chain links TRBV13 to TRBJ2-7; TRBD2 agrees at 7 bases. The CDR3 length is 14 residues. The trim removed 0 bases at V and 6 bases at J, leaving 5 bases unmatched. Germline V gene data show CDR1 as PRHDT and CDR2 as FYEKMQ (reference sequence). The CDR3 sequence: CASSLGGRAFEQYF. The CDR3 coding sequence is TGTGCCAGCAGCTTAGGGGGGAGGGCCTTCGAGCAGTACTTC.

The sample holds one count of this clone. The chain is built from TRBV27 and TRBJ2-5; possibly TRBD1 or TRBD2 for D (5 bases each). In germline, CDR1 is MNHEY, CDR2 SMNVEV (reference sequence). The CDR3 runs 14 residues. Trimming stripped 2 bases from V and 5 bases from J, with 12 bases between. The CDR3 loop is CASSLEGLGETQYF. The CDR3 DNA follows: TGTGCCAGCAGTTTAGAGGGGTTAGGGGAGACCCAGTACTTC.

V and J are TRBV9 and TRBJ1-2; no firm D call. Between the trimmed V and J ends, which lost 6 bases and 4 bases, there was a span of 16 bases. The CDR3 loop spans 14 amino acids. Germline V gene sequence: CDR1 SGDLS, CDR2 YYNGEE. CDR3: CASTRSAGSYGYTF. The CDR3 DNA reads TGTGCCAGCACCCGTAGTGCCGGGTCCTATGGCTACACCTTC.

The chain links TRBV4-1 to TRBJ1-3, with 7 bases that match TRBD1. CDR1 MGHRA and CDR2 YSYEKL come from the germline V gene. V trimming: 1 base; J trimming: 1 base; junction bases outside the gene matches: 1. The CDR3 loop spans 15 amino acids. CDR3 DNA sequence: TGCGCCAGCAGCCAAGTCAGGGGGTCTGGAAACACCATATATTTT. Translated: CASSQVRGSGNTIYF.

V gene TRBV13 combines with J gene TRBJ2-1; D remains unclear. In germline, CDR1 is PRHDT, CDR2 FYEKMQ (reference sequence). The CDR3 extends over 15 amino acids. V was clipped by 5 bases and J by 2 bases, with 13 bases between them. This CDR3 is CASSNGLRPYNEQFF. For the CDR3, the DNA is TGTGCCAGCAGCAACGGGTTGCGGCCCTACAATGAGCAGTTCTTC.

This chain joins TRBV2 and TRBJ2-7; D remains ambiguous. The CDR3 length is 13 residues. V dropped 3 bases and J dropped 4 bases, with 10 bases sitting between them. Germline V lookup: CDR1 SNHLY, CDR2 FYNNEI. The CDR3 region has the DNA TGTGCCAGCAGTGAGCACCCTACTTACGAGCAGTACTTC. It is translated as CASSEHPTYEQYF.

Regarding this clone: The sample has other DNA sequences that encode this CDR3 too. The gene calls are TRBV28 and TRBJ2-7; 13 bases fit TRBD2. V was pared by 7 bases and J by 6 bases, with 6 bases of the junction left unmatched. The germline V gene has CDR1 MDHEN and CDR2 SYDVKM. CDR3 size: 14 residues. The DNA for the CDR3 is TGTGCCAGCACCTGGACTAGCGGGAGTCCCGAGCAGTACTTC. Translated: CASTWTSGSPEQYF. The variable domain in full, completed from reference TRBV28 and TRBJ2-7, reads DVKVTQSSRYLVKRTGEKVFLECVQDMDHENMFWYRQDPGLGLRLIYFSYDVKMKEKGDIPEGYSVSREKKERFSLILESASTNQTSMYLCASTWTSGSPEQYFGPGTRLTVT.

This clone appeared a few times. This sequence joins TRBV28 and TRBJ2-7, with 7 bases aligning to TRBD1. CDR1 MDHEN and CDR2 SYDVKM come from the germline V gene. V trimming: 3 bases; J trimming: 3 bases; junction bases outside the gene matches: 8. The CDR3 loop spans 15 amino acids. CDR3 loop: CASSFGQDPLYEQYF. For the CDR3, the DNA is TGTGCCAGCAGTTTTGGACAGGACCCCCTCTACGAGCAGTACTTC.

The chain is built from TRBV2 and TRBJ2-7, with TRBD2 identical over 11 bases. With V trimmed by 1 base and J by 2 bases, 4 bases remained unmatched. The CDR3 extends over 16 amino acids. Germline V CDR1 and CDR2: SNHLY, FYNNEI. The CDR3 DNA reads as TGTGCCAGCAGTGAAGTCCGACTAGCGGGAACCTACGAGCAGTACTTC. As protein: CASSEVRLAGTYEQYF.

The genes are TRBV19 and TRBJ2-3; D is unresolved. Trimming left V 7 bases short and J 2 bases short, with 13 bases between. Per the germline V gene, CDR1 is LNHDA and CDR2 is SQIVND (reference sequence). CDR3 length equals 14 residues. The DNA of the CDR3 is TGTGCCAGTACAGCGACCGGGTACACAGATACGCAGTATTTT. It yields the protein CASTATGYTDTQYF.

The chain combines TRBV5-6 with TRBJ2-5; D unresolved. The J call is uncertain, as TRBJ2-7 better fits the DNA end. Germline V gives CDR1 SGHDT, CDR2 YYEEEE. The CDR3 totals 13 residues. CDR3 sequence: CASSLVGSYEQYF. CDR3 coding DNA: TGTGCCAGCAGCTTGGTGGGGTCCTACGAGCAGTACTTC.

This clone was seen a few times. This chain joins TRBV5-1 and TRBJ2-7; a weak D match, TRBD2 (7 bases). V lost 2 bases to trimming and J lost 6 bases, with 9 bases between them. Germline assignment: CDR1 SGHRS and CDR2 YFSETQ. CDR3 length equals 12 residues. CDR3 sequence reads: CASSFRGAEQYF. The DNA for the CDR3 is TGCGCCAGCAGCTTCCGGGGGGCCGAGCAGTACTTC.

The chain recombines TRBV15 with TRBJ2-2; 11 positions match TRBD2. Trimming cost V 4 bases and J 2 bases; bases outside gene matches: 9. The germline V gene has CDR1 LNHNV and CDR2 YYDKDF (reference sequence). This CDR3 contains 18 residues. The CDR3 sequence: CATSIIAGGPANTGELFF. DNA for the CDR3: TGTGCCACCAGCATAATAGCGGGAGGGCCGGCAAACACCGGGGAGCTGTTTTTT.

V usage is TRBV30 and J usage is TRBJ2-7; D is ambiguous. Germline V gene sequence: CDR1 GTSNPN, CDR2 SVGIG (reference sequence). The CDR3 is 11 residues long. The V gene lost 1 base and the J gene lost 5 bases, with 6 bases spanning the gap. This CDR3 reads CAWSGGHEQYF. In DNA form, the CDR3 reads TGTGCCTGGAGTGGAGGCCACGAGCAGTACTTC.

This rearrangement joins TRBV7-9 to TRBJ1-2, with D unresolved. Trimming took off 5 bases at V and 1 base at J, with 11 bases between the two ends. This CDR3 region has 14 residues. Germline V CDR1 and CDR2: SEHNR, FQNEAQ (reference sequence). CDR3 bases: TGTGCCAGCAGCATTGGCGTGGGTAACTATGGCTACACCTTC. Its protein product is CASSIGVGNYGYTF.

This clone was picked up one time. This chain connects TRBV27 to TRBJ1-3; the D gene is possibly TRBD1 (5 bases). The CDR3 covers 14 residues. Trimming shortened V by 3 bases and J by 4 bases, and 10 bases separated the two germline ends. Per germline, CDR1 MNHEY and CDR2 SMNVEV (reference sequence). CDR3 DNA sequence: TGTGCCAGCAGTTTTCTGGGACCGGGAAACACCATATATTTT. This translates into CASSFLGPGNTIYF.

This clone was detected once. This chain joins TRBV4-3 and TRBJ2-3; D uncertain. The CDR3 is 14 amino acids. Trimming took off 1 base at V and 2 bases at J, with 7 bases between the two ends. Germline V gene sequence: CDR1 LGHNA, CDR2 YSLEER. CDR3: CASSQVSLTDTQYF. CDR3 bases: TGCGCCAGCAGCCAAGTGTCCCTCACAGATACGCAGTATTTT.

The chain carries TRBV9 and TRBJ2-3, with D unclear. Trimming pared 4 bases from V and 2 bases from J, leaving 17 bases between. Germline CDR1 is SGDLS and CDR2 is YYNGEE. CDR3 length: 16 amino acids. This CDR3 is CASSLTPGRNTDTQYF. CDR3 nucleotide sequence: TGTGCCAGCAGCTTGACACCGGGCCGTAACACAGATACGCAGTATTTT. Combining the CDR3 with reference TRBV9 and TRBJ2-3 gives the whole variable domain DSGVTQTPKHLITATGQRVTLRCSPRSGDLSVYWYQQSLDQGLQFLIQYYNGEERAKGNILERFSAQQFPDLHSELNLSSLELGDSALYFCASSLTPGRNTDTQYFGPGTRLTVL.

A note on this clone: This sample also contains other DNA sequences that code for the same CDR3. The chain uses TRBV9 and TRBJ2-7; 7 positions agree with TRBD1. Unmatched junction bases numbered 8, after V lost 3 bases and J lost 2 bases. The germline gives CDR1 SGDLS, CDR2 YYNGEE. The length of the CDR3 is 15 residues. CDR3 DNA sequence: TGTGCCAGCAGCGCCTACCGGGACAGTGCCTACGAGCAGTACTTC. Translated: CASSAYRDSAYEQYF.

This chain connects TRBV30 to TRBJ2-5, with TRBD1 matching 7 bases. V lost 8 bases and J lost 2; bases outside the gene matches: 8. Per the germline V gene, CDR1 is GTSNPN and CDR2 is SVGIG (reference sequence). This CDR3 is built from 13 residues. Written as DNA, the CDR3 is TGTGCCGGCAGGGGGAAGGGGCAAGAGACCCAGTACTTC. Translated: CAGRGKGQETQYF.

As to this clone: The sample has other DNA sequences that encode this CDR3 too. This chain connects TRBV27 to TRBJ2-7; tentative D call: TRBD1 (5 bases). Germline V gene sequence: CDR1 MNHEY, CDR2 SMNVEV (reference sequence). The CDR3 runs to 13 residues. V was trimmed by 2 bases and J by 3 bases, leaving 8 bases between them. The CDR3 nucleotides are TGTGCCAGCAGTTTAGCAGGGCGCTACGAGCAGTACTTC. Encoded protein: CASSLAGRYEQYF.

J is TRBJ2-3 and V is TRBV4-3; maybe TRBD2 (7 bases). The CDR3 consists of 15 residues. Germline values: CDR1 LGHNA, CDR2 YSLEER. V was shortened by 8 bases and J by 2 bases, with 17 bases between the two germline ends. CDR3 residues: CASQGSRDYTDTQYF. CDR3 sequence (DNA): TGCGCCAGCCAGGGGAGCAGGGACTACACAGATACGCAGTATTTT.